A selection of T cell receptor beta chains follows, all from one sample in a study of preoperative IRX-2 immunotherapy in early breast cancer. Method: immunoSEQ multiplex PCR; TCRdb's copy keeps in-frame clones and lacks some. The table records 34,000 or so clones, less than 90% of them present only once. The material sequenced was lymph node tissue, taken from a patient treated with IRX-2 immunotherapy. The receptors derive from a human donor with breast cancer. Each CDR3 is given with its conserved first and last residue. The order of the fields is V gene, J gene, D gene, clone size, CDR3 protein, CDR3 DNA. The D gene is left open where the match is weak. Clone size, where shown, is once, few, many, or a class for clones that have expanded.

TRBV18	TRBJ1-3	TRBD1	.	CASSQTGAFLSGNTIYF	TGTGCCAGCTCACAAACAGGGGCCTTTCTCTCTGGAAACACCATATATTTT
TRBV28	TRBJ1-3	.	few	CASSLEGNTIYF	TGTGCCAGCAGTTTAGAGGGGAACACCATATATTTT
TRBV19	TRBJ1-2	TRBD1	.	CASRLDRGSYGYTF	TGTGCCAGTAGGTTGGACAGGGGAAGCTATGGCTACACCTTC
TRBV19	TRBJ2-1	.	few	CARPPTGEQFF	TGTGCCAGACCCCCCACTGGTGAGCAGTTCTTC
TRBV10-2	TRBJ2-7	.	.	CANSGSSGPSYEQYF	TGCGCCAACAGTGGTTCCAGCGGCCCCTCCTACGAGCAGTACTTC
TRBV30	TRBJ2-5	TRBD1	.	CAWRGPGQVRETQYF	TGTGCCTGGAGGGGACCGGGACAGGTGAGAGAGACCCAGTACTTC
TRBV19	TRBJ1-3	.	few	CASTSRGGSGNTIYF	TGTGCCAGCACCTCTCGAGGGGGCTCTGGAAACACCATATATTTT
TRBV6-8	TRBJ1-3	.	.	CASSYSTRGNTIYF	TGTGCCAGCAGTTACTCGACCCGGGGAAACACCATATATTTT
TRBV6-4	TRBJ1-4	TRBD1	.	CASSSGGVNEKLFF	TGTGCCAGCAGTTCAGGGGGAGTTAATGAAAAACTGTTTTTT
TRBV11-3	TRBJ1-6	.	medium-sized	CASSLREGNSPLHF	TGTGCCAGCAGCTTAAGGGAGGGCAATTCACCCCTCCACTTT
TRBV9	TRBJ1-3	.	.	CASSASPGISGNTIYF	TGTGCCAGCAGTGCTTCCCCAGGGATCTCTGGAAACACCATATATTTT
TRBV11-3	TRBJ2-2	TRBD2	.	CASSRREVTSRAVGELFF	TGTGCCAGCAGCCGGAGGGAAGTGACTAGCAGAGCTGTCGGGGAGCTGTTTTTT
TRBV6-8	TRBJ1-6	.	.	CASSYSGFDPGVSPLHF	TGTGCCAGCAGTTACTCGGGGTTTGATCCCGGGGTATCACCCCTCCACTTT
TRBV19	TRBJ1-5	.	.	CASSWGSQKGQPQHF	TGTGCCAGTAGTTGGGGCTCTCAAAAGGGACAGCCCCAGCATTTT
TRBV6-8	TRBJ1-2	TRBD1	once	CASSTPRQGANYGYTF	TGTGCCAGCAGTACCCCCCGACAGGGAGCTAACTATGGCTACACCTTC
TRBV6-8	TRBJ2-7	.	.	CASSYNAHEQYF	TGTGCCAGCAGTTACAATGCCCACGAGCAGTACTTC
TRBV18	TRBJ2-1	.	.	CASSPVIVGSYNEQFF	TGTGCCAGCTCACCCGTGATAGTCGGCTCCTACAATGAGCAGTTCTTC
TRBV28	TRBJ1-1	.	few	CASREAGNSNTEAFF	TGTGCCAGCAGGGAAGCAGGGAATTCGAACACTGAAGCTTTCTTT
TRBV18	TRBJ2-3	TRBD2	.	CASSPAGWLAETDTQYF	TGTGCCAGCTCACCAGCGGGGTGGCTAGCGGAGACAGATACGCAGTATTTT
TRBV7-6	TRBJ2-7	TRBD1	.	CASSLAPGQGHEQYF	TGTGCCAGCAGCTTAGCGCCGGGACAGGGGCACGAGCAGTACTTC
TRBV7-7	TRBJ2-1	.	.	CASSLSRWGNEQFF	TGTGCCAGCAGCTTAAGTCGGTGGGGAAATGAGCAGTTCTTC
TRBV6-8	TRBJ1-3	.	once	CASSPPGVGNTIYF	TGTGCCAGCAGCCCCCCTGGGGTCGGAAACACCATATATTTT
TRBV29-1	TRBJ2-7	.	.	CSVISGLHYEQYF	TGCAGCGTGATCTCGGGACTCCATTACGAGCAGTACTTC
TRBV5-1	TRBJ2-1	TRBD2	.	CASTTSGTYNEQFF	TGCGCCAGCACTACTAGCGGGACATACAATGAGCAGTTCTTC
TRBV15	TRBJ2-1	TRBD2	.	CATTPRRTSVNEQFF	TGTGCCACCACCCCCCGCCGGACTAGCGTCAATGAGCAGTTCTTC
TRBV14	TRBJ2-5	TRBD2	once	CASSQDTGLAGVWETQYF	TGTGCCAGCAGCCAAGATACCGGACTAGCGGGAGTTTGGGAGACCCAGTACTTC
TRBV29-1	TRBJ2-6	.	.	CSVETSSGANVLTF	TGCAGCGTTGAAACCTCCTCTGGGGCCAACGTCCTGACTTTC
TRBV6-8	TRBJ2-6	.	.	CASSYGAGHLTF	TGTGCCAGCAGTTACGGGGCGGGACACCTGACTTTC
TRBV19	TRBJ2-7	.	.	CASSIEGAYEQYF	TGTGCCAGTAGTATAGAGGGGGCCTACGAGCAGTACTTC
TRBV29-1	TRBJ2-7	.	.	CSVVVKGGYEQYF	TGCAGCGTTGTGGTTAAGGGTGGCTACGAGCAGTACTTC
TRBV19	TRBJ1-5	.	few	CASSISRVGQPQHF	TGTGCCAGTAGTATTTCGAGGGTGGGGCAGCCCCAGCATTTT
TRBV18	TRBJ2-7	TRBD2	.	CASSPGSLADSYEQYF	TGTGCCAGCTCACCAGGTTCACTAGCGGACTCCTACGAGCAGTACTTC
TRBV19	TRBJ2-7	.	once	CASQSRDTGVYEQYF	TGTGCCAGTCAGTCCCGGGACACTGGAGTCTACGAGCAGTACTTC
TRBV18	TRBJ1-2	.	.	CASSPGGKAYGYTF	TGTGCCAGCTCACCGGGAGGAAAGGCCTATGGCTACACCTTC
TRBV11-3	TRBJ2-7	TRBD2	.	CASNPQGLAGDEQYF	TGTGCCAGCAACCCCCAGGGACTAGCGGGAGACGAGCAGTACTTC
TRBV29-1	TRBJ2-7	.	.	CSVVARGHAYEQYF	TGCAGCGTTGTAGCCAGGGGTCATGCCTACGAGCAGTACTTC
TRBV30	TRBJ2-7	.	.	CAWSVLAGGYEQYF	TGTGCCTGGAGTGTACTGGCGGGCGGCTACGAGCAGTACTTC
TRBV19	TRBJ1-2	.	.	CASTSGLGGYTF	.
TRBV5-8	TRBJ2-3	.	.	CATSLELRDTQYF	TGTGCCACCAGTCTGGAGTTGAGAGATACGCAGTATTTT
TRBV2	TRBJ2-7	TRBD1	.	CASSEGGDRGWAGHEQYF	TGTGCCAGCAGTGAAGGCGGGGACAGGGGCTGGGCAGGCCACGAGCAGTACTTC
TRBV28	TRBJ1-5	TRBD1	few	CASSSTGVTGQPQHF	TGTGCCAGCAGTTCGACAGGGGTCACAGGGCAGCCCCAGCATTTT
TRBV18	TRBJ2-7	.	.	CASSPLKVHEQYF	TGTGCCAGCTCACCACTGAAGGTTCACGAGCAGTACTTC
TRBV30	TRBJ1-2	.	.	CAWSGDSFYGYTF	TGTGCCTGGAGCGGTGACTCCTTCTATGGCTACACCTTC
TRBV23-1	TRBJ2-1	TRBD2	.	CASSHRIAGGGYEQFF	TGCGCCAGCAGTCACCGTATAGCGGGAGGGGGGTATGAGCAGTTCTTC
TRBV28	TRBJ1-1	.	.	CASRSASLEKAFF	TGTGCCAGCAGAAGCGCTAGTCTTGAGAAAGCTTTCTTT